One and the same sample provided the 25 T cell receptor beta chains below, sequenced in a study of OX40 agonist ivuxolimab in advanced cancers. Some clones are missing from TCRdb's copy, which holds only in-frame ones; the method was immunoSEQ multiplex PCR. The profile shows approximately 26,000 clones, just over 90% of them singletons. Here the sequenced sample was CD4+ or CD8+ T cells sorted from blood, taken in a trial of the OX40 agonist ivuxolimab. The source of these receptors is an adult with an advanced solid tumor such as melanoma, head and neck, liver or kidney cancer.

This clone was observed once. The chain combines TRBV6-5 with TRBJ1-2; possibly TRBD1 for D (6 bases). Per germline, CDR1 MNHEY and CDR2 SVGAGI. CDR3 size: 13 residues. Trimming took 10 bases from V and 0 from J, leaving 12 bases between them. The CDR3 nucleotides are TGTGCCACCGCGGGGGCTGCTAACTATGGCTACACCTTC. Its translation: CATAGAANYGYTF.

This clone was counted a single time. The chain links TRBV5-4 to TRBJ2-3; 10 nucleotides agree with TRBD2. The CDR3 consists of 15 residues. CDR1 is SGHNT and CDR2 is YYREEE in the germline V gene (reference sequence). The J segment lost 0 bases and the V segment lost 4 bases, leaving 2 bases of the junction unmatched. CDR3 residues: CASSVGLASTDTQYF. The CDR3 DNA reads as TGTGCCAGCAGCGTGGGACTAGCGAGCACAGATACGCAGTATTTT.

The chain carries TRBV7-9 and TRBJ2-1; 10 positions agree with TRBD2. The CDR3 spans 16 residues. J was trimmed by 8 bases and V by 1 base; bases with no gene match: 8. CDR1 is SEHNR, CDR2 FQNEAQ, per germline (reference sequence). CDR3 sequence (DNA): TGTGCCAGCAGCTTAGGATACAGCGGGGGGGCCGATGAGCAGTTCTTC. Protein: CASSLGYSGGADEQFF.

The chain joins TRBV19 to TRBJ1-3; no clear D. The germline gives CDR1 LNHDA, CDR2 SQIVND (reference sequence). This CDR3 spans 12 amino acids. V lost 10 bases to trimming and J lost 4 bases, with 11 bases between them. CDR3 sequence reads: CATGLWGNTIYF. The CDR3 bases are TGTGCCACCGGCCTCTGGGGAAACACCATATATTTT.

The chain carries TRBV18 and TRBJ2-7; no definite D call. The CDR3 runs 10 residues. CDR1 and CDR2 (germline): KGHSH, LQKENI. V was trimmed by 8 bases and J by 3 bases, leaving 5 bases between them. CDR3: CASTFYEQYF. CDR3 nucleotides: TGTGCCAGCACGTTCTACGAGCAGTACTTC.

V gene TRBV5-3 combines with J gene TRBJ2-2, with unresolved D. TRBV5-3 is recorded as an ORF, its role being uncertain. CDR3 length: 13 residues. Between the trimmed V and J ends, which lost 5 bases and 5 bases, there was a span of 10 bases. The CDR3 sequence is CARSYNVTGELFF. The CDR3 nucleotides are TGTGCCAGAAGTTACAACGTTACCGGGGAGCTGTTTTTT.

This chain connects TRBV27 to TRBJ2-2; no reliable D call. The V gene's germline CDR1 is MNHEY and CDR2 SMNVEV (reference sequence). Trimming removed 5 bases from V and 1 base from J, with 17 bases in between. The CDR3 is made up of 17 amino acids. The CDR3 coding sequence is TGTGCCAGCAGTCTCCTTAGCACGCAACTGAACACCGGGGAGCTGTTTTTT. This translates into CASSLLSTQLNTGELFF.

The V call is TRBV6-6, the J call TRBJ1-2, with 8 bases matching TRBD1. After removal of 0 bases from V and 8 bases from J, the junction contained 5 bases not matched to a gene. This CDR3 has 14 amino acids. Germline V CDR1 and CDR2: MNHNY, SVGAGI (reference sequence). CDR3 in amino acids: CASSYSAGGDGYTF. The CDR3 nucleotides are TGTGCCAGCAGTTACTCCGCAGGGGGCGACGGCTACACCTTC.

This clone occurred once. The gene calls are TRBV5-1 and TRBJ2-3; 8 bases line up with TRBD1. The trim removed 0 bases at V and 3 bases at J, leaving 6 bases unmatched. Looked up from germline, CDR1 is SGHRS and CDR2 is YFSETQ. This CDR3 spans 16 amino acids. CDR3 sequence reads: CASSLARGHLTDTQYF. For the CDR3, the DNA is TGCGCCAGCAGCTTGGCCAGGGGGCATTTAACAGATACGCAGTATTTT.

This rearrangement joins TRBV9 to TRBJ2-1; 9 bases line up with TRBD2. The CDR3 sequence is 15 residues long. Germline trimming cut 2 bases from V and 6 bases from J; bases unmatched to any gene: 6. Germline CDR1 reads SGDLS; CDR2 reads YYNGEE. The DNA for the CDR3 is TGTGCCAGCAGCGTCGGGACTAGCAGCTGCAATGAGCAGTTCTTC. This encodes CASSVGTSSCNEQFF.

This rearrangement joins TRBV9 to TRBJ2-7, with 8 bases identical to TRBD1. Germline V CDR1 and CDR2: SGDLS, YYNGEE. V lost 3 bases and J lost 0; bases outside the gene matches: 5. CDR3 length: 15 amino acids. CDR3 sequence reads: CASSARTGSSYEQYF. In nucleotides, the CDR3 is TGTGCCAGCAGCGCAAGGACAGGGAGCTCCTACGAGCAGTACTTC.

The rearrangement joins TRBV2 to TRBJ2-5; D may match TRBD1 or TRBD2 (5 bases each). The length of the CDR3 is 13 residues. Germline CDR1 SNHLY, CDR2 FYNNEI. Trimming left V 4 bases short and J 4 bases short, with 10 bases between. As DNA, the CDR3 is TGTGCCAGCAGTGCCATTGGGGGAGAGACCCAGTACTTC. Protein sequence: CASSAIGGETQYF.

The CDR3 spells CASSFGTNTDTQYF. CDR3 in DNA: TGCGCCAGCAGCTTCGGGACTAATACAGATACGCAGTATTTT. The chain has TRBV5-1 and TRBJ2-3; 7 bases match TRBD2. The germline V gene encodes CDR1 SGHRS and CDR2 YFSETQ. The CDR3 is 14 residues long. V dropped 2 bases and J dropped 3; count of bases not matched to a gene: 3.

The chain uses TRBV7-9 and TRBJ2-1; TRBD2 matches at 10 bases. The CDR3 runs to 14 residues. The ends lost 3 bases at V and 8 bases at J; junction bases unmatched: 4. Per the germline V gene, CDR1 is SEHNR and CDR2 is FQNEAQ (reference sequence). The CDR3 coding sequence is TGTGCCAGCAGCTTTCCTAGCGGGAGCTATGAGCAGTTCTTC. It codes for CASSFPSGSYEQFF.

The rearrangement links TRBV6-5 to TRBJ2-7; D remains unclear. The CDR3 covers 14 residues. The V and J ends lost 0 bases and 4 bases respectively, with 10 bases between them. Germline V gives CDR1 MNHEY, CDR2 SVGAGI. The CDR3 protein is CASSYSFEAYEQYF. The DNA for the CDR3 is TGTGCCAGCAGTTACTCGTTCGAGGCTTACGAGCAGTACTTC.

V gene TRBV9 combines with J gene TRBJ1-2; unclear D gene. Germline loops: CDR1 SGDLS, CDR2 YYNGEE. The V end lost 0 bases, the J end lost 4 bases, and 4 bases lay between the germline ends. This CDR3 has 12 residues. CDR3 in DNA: TGTGCCAGCAGCGTAGAGGGCTATGGCTACACCTTC. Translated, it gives CASSVEGYGYTF.

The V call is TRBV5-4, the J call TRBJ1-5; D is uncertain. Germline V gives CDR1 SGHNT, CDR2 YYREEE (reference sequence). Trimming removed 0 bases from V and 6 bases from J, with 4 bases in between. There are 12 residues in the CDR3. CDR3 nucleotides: TGTGCCAGCAGCTTGGACAGTCAGCCCCAGCATTTT. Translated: CASSLDSQPQHF.

CDR3 region: CASSLGVTQPQHF. CDR3 nucleotides: TGTGCCAGCAGCTTAGGTGTAACTCAGCCCCAGCATTTT. The chain links TRBV7-2 to TRBJ1-5; D not certain. The V gene's germline CDR1 is SGHTA and CDR2 FQGNSA. The CDR3 has 13 amino acids. V was trimmed by 1 base and J by 6 bases, leaving 7 bases between them.

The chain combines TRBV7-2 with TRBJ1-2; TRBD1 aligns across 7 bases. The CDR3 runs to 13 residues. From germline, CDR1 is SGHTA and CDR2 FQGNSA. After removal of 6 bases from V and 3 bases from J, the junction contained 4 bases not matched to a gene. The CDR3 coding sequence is TGTGCCAGCAGAACAGGGGCCTACTATGGCTACACCTTC. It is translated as CASRTGAYYGYTF.

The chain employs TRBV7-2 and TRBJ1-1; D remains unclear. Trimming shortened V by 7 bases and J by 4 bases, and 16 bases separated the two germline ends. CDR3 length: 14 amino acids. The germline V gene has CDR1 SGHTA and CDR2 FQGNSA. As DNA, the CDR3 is TGTGCCAGCACCCTCTGGAGGGAGGGCACTGAAGCTTTCTTT. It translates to CASTLWREGTEAFF.

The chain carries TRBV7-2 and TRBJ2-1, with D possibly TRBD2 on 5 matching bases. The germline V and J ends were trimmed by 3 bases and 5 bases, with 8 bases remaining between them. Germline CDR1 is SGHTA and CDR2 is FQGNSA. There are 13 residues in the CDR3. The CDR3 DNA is TGTGCCAGCAGCTTCTTGAGGGACAATGAGCAGTTCTTC. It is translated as CASSFLRDNEQFF.

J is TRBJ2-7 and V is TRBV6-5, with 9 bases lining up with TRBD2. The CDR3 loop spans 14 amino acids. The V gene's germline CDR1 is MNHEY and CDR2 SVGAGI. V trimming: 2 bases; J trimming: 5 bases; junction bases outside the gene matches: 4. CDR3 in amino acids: CASSYGSSGNEQYF. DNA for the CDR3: TGTGCCAGCAGTTACGGGTCTAGCGGGAACGAGCAGTACTTC.

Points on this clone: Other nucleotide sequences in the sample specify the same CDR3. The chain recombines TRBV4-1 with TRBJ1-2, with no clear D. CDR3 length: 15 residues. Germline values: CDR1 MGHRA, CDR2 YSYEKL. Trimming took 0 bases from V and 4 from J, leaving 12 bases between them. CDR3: CASSQDAAGGYGYTF. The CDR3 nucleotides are TGCGCCAGCAGCCAAGATGCAGCGGGTGGCTATGGCTACACCTTC.

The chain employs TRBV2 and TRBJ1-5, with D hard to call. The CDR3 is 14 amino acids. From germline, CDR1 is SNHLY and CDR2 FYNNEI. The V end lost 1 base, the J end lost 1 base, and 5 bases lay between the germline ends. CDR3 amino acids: CASSEDGSNQPQHF. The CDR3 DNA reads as TGTGCCAGCAGTGAAGACGGGAGCAATCAGCCCCAGCATTTT.

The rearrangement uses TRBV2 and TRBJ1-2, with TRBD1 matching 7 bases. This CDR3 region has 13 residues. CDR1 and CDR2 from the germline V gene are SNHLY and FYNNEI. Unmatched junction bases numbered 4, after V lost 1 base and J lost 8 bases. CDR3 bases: TGTGCCAGCAGTGAAGTCGGGGACAGCGGCTACACCTTC. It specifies CASSEVGDSGYTF. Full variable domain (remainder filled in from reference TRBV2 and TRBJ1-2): EPEVTQTPSHQVTQMGQEVILRCVPISNHLYFYWYRQILGQKVEFLVSFYNNEISEKSEIFDDQFSVERPDGSNFTLKIRSTKLEDSAMYFCASSEVGDSGYTFGSGTRLTVV.